The rows below give T cell receptor beta chains drawn from one sample of a study of Ad26.COV2.S vaccination and SARS-CoV-2 variants. TCRdb keeps only in-frame clones here, not all; method: immunoSEQ multiplex PCR. The table has approximately 300,000 clones, over 80% seen once. Sequenced here: peripheral blood, sampled in a trial of Ad26.COV2.S vaccine versus placebo. These receptors were collected from a person aged 18-60 years who received the Ad26.COV2.S COVID-19 vaccine or a placebo. Both conserved end residues are part of each CDR3. Fields, in order: J gene, clone size, D gene, V gene, CDR3 length, CDR3 protein, CDR3 DNA. The D gene is left open where the match is weak. Some rows mark clone size as missing; the rest say once, few, many or name a class of expanded clone.

>TRBJ1-1|NA|NA|TRBV5-1|15
CASSLAAGVVTEAFF
TGCGCCAGCAGCTTGGCCGCGGGGGTGGTTACTGAAGCTTTCTTT
>TRBJ1-1|NA|TRBD1|TRBV5-8|16
CASSPGTDIQDTEAFF
TGTGCCAGCAGCCCAGGGACAGACATTCAGGACACTGAAGCTTTCTTT
>TRBJ2-3|NA|TRBD1|TRBV7-9|15
CASSFWTGGTDTQYF
TGTGCCAGCAGCTTTTGGACAGGAGGCACAGATACGCAGTATTTT
>TRBJ2-7|NA|TRBD1|TRBV11-3|16
CASSLALGQTPYEQYF
TGTGCCAGCAGCTTAGCCCTGGGACAGACTCCGTACGAGCAGTACTTC
>TRBJ2-5|NA|NA|TRBV6-5|14
CASTMGGAGETQYF
TGTGCCAGCACGATGGGGGGGGCGGGTGAGACCCAGTACTTC
>TRBJ1-5|NA|NA|TRBV6-1|16
CASSEQEGRGNQPQHF
TGTGCCAGCAGTGAACAAGAAGGGCGTGGCAATCAGCCCCAGCATTTT
>TRBJ1-1|NA|TRBD1|TRBV2|13
CASSEGQSIEAFF
TGTGCCAGCAGTGAGGGACAGAGCATTGAAGCTTTCTTT
>TRBJ1-1|once|NA|TRBV11-3|16
CASSLWTVPRNTEAFF
TGTGCCAGCAGCTTATGGACGGTACCAAGAAACACTGAAGCTTTCTTT
>TRBJ1-2|NA|NA|TRBV5-6|13
CASSFQTAYGYTF
TGTGCCAGCAGCTTTCAAACAGCTTATGGCTACACCTTC
>TRBJ2-7|NA|NA|TRBV10-1|12
CASLRGSYEQYF
TGCGCCAGCTTACGGGGGTCCTACGAGCAGTACTTC
>TRBJ1-6|few|TRBD1|TRBV5-5|13
CASHRQGDSPLHF
TGTGCCAGCCATAGACAGGGCGATTCACCCCTCCACTTT
>TRBJ1-1|once|TRBD1|TRBV5-5|14
CASSPGTANTEAFF
TGTGCCAGCAGCCCCGGGACAGCTAACACTGAAGCTTTCTTT
>TRBJ2-7|once|NA|TRBV5-1|13
CASSPRGAYEQYF
TGCGCCAGCAGCCCCCGTGGGGCGTACGAGCAGTACTTC
>TRBJ2-7|NA|TRBD1|TRBV5-1|15
CASSLGDSTRREQYF
TGCGCCAGCAGCTTGGGGGACAGCACCCGAAGGGAGCAGTACTTC
>TRBJ2-1|NA|NA|TRBV5-1|14
CASSLAQGKGEQFF
TGCGCCAGCAGCTTGGCCCAGGGGAAGGGTGAGCAGTTCTTC
>TRBJ1-4|once|NA|TRBV28|14
CASSYTRGYEKLFF
TGTGCCAGCAGTTATACCAGGGGTTACGAAAAACTGTTTTTT
>TRBJ1-2|NA|NA|TRBV19|14
CASTSRDTNYGYTF
TGTGCCAGTACCAGCAGGGACACCAACTATGGCTACACCTTC
>TRBJ1-3|NA|NA|TRBV6-7|17
CASSYWEFRGARNTIYF
TGTGCCAGCAGTTACTGGGAGTTTCGGGGGGCTAGAAACACCATATATTTT
>TRBJ2-4|few|NA|TRBV7-2|16
CASSSHGIEEGYIQYF
TGTGCCAGCAGCTCCCACGGGATCGAGGAGGGATACATTCAGTACTTC
>TRBJ2-5|NA|NA|TRBV13|11
CASSTGETQYF
TGTGCCAGCAGCACCGGGGAGACCCAGTACTTC